These 5 T cell receptor beta chains were sequenced from one sample in a study of identical twins. Each CDR3 protein is one row after TCRdb ran MiXCR on the 5' RACE reads. The data show 690,000 or so distinct CDR3 sequences, around 6.1% seen once. The source material was naive T cells sorted from blood. The receptors were sampled from a man aged 18 to 30 in good health.

The J gene is TRBJ2-1, the V gene TRBV5-1; TRBD1 agrees at 7 bases. The CDR3 is 16 amino acids. The germline V gene has CDR1 SGHRS and CDR2 YFSETQ. V lost 0 bases and J lost 4; bases outside the gene matches: 7. The CDR3 sequence is CASSLATGTVYNEQFF. In DNA form, the CDR3 reads TGCGCCAGCAGCTTGGCCACCGGGACAGTATACAATGAGCAGTTCTTC.

There are a few counts of this clonotype. V gene TRBV19 combines with J gene TRBJ2-1, with 9 positions matching TRBD1. V lost 5 bases, J lost 5 bases, and 19 bases stayed unmatched. CDR1 and CDR2 from the germline V gene are LNHDA and SQIVND (reference sequence). CDR3 length: 19 residues. In DNA, the CDR3 is TGTGCCAGTAGTCGGACCGGACAGGGGCTCCAGTCCCCCCACAATGAGCAGTTCTTC. Its protein product is CASSRTGQGLQSPHNEQFF.

This clonotype was seen ten or more times. The chain employs TRBV20-1 and TRBJ1-1; D is unclear. This CDR3 spans 14 amino acids. V gave up 6 bases and J gave up 4 bases, with 18 bases separating them. Germline CDR1 DFQATT, CDR2 SNEGSKA (reference sequence). CDR3 nucleotide sequence: TGCAGTGCCGAATCCTCGACGGAATTCACTGAAGCTTTCTTT. Its translation: CSAESSTEFTEAFF.

The chain has TRBV19 and TRBJ2-1; D perhaps matches TRBD2 (7 bases). The germline V gene encodes CDR1 LNHDA and CDR2 SQIVND (reference sequence). V was clipped by 7 bases and J by 9 bases, with 22 bases between them. The CDR3 has 15 amino acids. Here the CDR3 reads CASMHQAGAGTEQFF. In DNA form, the CDR3 reads TGTGCCAGTATGCACCAGGCGGGGGCGGGCACTGAGCAGTTCTTC. Full variable domain (outside the CDR3, taken from reference TRBV19 and TRBJ2-1): DGGITQSPKYLFRKEGQNVTLSCEQNLNHDAMYWYRQDPGQGLRLIYYSQIVNDFQKGDIAEGYSVSREKKESFPLTVTSAQKNPTAFYLCASMHQAGAGTEQFFGPGTRLTVL.

Of note for this clonotype: A read error may account for a junction end that differs from germline. This chain connects TRBV20-1 to TRBJ2-1; 7 nucleotides align to TRBD2. The germline V gene has CDR1 DFQATT and CDR2 SNEGSKA (reference sequence). The CDR3 totals 14 residues. The CDR3 sequence is CSARGGEGYNERFF. CDR3 DNA: TGCAGTGCTAGGGGCGGGGAGGGATACAATGAGCGGTTCTTC.